The source of this T cell receptor beta chain is a study of blood T cell repertoires in COVID-19. Whole-study context: Material from acute and convalescent COVID-19 was sourced from the United States, Italy and Spain. Nucleic acid was either cDNA or gDNA, and it came from T cells, B-cell-depleted T cells, or PBMCs.

This clone was detected only a few times. The junction had 4 bases not matched to a gene; V was cut back by 3 bases and J by 4 bases. CDR3 length: 15 residues. Germline values: CDR1 SGHDT, CDR2 YYEEEE. Seattle-derived patients entered the study during active infection and were followed longitudinally. Authors' analysis steps: Quantification of nucleated cells was approximated via reference gene primer amplification. Sequencing used immunoSEQ multiplex PCR; TCRdb keeps in-frame clones, though not all of them. The V and J calls and the clone size are those of that table, but D and trimming were determined from the DNA. This table holds around 60,000 clones, about three quarters found once.

The sequenced material came from peripheral blood. This sequence originates from a man aged 25-45 years with COVID-19, enrolled during active disease. This chain joins TRBV5-6 and TRBJ1-6, with 7 bases matching TRBD1. The CDR3 DNA sequence: TGTGCCAGCAGCTCCGGGACAGTTTATAATTCACCCCTCCACTTT. It specifies CASSSGTVYNSPLHF.